The rows below give T cell receptor beta chains drawn from one sample of a study of CD8 T cells in Susac syndrome. TCRdb re-derived calls from the immunoSEQ multiplex PCR reads in MiXCR, one entry per CDR3 protein. The sample contains 85,000 to 120,000 distinct CDR3 sequences, approximately 94% of which appear only once. The sample was CD8+ T cells from PBMCs. These receptors were collected from a human donor with Susac syndrome. The CDR3 runs from the conserved cysteine through the conserved F or W. A D gene is named only where the DNA matches it firmly. Not every row has a clone size; where given, it reads once, few, many or a size class.

v_gene	d_gene	abundance	j_gene	CDR3aa	CDR3nt
TRBV29-1	TRBD2	.	TRBJ2-2	CSVLRGDTGELFF	TGCAGCGTCCTGCGGGGGGACACCGGGGAGCTGTTTTTT
TRBV27	TRBD2	.	TRBJ2-7	CATSRASGSYEQYF	TGTGCCACATCCCGGGCTAGCGGGTCCTACGAGCAGTACTTC
TRBV12-3/TRBV12-4	.	.	TRBJ1-2	CASSLDESNYGYTF	TGTGCCAGCAGTTTAGATGAATCTAACTATGGCTACACCTTC
TRBV9	TRBD2	.	TRBJ2-1	CASSALAAISSYNEQFF	TGTGCCAGCAGCGCACTAGCGGCTATAAGCTCCTACAATGAGCAGTTCTTC
TRBV6-5	.	.	TRBJ2-3	CASSTFRRDTQYF	TGTGCCAGCAGTACCTTCCGGCGAGATACGCAGTATTTT
TRBV11-2	.	.	TRBJ2-5	CASSSEYPLWGTQYF	TGTGCCAGCAGCTCAGAGTACCCTCTCTGGGGGACCCAGTACTTC
TRBV2	.	.	TRBJ1-2	CASRANGYTF	TGTGCCAGCAGGGCCAATGGCTACACCTTC
TRBV7-8	.	.	TRBJ2-5	CASSLSGTDPATQYF	TGTGCCAGCAGCCTGTCCGGGACCGACCCGGCGACCCAGTACTTC
TRBV2	TRBD1	once	TRBJ1-1	CAFPTGVERSTEAFF	TGTGCCTTCCCGACAGGGGTGGAGAGGAGCACTGAAGCTTTCTTT
TRBV12-3/TRBV12-4	.	.	TRBJ2-1	CAISFRGGDNEQFF	TGTGCCATCTCCTTCAGGGGGGGGGACAATGAGCAGTTCTTC
TRBV9	.	few	TRBJ1-6	CASSASVDLGSPLHF	TGTGCCAGCAGCGCCAGCGTAGATTTGGGCTCACCCCTCCACTTT
TRBV5-4	.	.	TRBJ1-2	CASSSSQTGGYTF	TGTGCCAGCAGCTCTTCCCAGACAGGCGGCTACACCTTC
TRBV7-3	TRBD1	.	TRBJ1-1	CASSLMTGTEAFF	TGTGCCAGCAGCTTGATGACAGGGACTGAAGCTTTCTTT
TRBV6-5	.	.	TRBJ2-1	CASSYSAGRGSYNEQFF	TGTGCCAGCAGTTACTCGGCAGGACGAGGCTCCTACAATGAGCAGTTCTTC
TRBV18	.	once	TRBJ2-1	CASSPWEIDEQFF	TGTGCCAGCTCCCCCTGGGAGATCGATGAGCAGTTCTTC
TRBV13	.	.	TRBJ1-1	CASSLGAGSNTEAFF	TGTGCCAGCAGCTTGGGAGCGGGGTCGAACACTGAAGCTTTCTTT